This record looks at one TCR beta chain sequence and its context. Its antigen is as yet unknown. The data were obtained in a study of T cells expressing NK-cell markers. Study as a whole: Source material for TCR beta repertoires consisted of sorted CD3+CD56+NKG2C+, CD3+CD56+NKG2C- and CD3+CD56-NKG2C+ T cells.

This CDR3 contains 13 residues. Per the germline V gene, CDR1 is SGDLS and CDR2 is YYNGEE. Findings of the study overall: Of the CD8+ T cell pool in 6 or 7 donors, roughly 1.0-8% was accounted for by dominant NKG2C+ clonotypes. Leadership of the CD3+CD56-NKG2C+ fraction also belonged to these clonotypes in four donors.

Researchers built TCR beta cDNA using 5'RACE template switching with UMIs. TCRdb re-called the 5' RACE reads, yielding one record per CDR3 amino acid sequence without DNA. Found here are about 180,000 distinct CDR3 sequences; the top ten clones hold 20%. The clonotype comes from a man aged 18 to 69 in good health. The specimen was blood T cells: a sorted CD56 or NKG2C T cell subset, CD4+ or CD8+ T cells, or bulk PBMC T cells (not recorded which). V and J are TRBV9 and TRBJ1-1; TCRdb's D call, TRBD1, is unchecked because there is no DNA. CDR3 sequence: CASSVEGGDEAFF.